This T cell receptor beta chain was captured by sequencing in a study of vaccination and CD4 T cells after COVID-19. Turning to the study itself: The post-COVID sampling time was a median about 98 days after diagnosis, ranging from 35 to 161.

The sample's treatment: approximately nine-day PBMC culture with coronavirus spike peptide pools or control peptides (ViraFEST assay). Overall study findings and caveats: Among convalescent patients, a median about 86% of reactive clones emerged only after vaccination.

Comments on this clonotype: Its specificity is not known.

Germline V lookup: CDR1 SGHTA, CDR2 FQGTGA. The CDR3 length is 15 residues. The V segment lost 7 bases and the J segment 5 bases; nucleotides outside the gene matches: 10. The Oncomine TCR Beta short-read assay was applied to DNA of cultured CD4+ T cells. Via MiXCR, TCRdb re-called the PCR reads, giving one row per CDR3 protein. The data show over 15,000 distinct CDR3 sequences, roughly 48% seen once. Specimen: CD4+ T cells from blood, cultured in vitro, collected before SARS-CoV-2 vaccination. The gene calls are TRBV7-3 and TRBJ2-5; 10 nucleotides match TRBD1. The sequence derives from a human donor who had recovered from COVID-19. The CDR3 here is CASTLLGQGDETQYF. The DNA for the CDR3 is TGTGCCAGCACCCTTTTAGGACAGGGGGATGAGACCCAGTACTTC.